The 24 T cell receptor beta chains below all came from one sample that was sequenced in a study of cytomegalovirus exposure and HLA in healthy donors. The PCR ran on 60 Vbeta and 13 Jbeta primers. Repertoires were generated with immunoSEQ multiplex PCR, while TCRdb's copy carries only in-frame clones and drops some. Among 140,000 to 150,000 clones, approximately 80% were seen once, and the ten largest hold nearly 4%. The sample taken for sequencing was PBMCs. The receptors come from a male donor in good health and CMV-seronegative.

This sequence joins TRBV4-1 and TRBJ1-5, with 11 bases lining up with TRBD1. The germline V gene has CDR1 MGHRA and CDR2 YSYEKL. J gave up 4 bases and V 1 base, and 3 bases lay outside the gene matches. The CDR3 is 16 amino acids. The CDR3 coding sequence is TGCGCCAGCAGCCAAGTGGGGACAGGGGGAAATCAGCCCCAGCATTTT. As protein: CASSQVGTGGNQPQHF.

The J gene is TRBJ2-5, the V gene TRBV15; D is possibly TRBD1 (5 bases). Gene TRBJ2-7 matches the end of the DNA better, so the J call may be wrong. Germline lookup yields CDR1 LNHNV and CDR2 YYDKDF (reference sequence). The CDR3 runs to 13 residues. The CDR3 DNA reads TGTGCCACAGGGGTTAGCCTTTTGGACGAGCAGTACTTC. Residues: CATGVSLLDEQYF.

This clone has just a few counts. The J gene is TRBJ1-1, the V gene TRBV19; no clear D. CDR1 is LNHDA and CDR2 is SQIVND in the germline V gene (reference sequence). This CDR3 has 14 residues. V gave up 9 bases and J gave up 0 bases, with 14 bases separating them. The CDR3 sequence: CASHSGRVNTEAFF. CDR3 DNA: TGTGCCAGCCATAGTGGGAGGGTGAACACTGAAGCTTTCTTT.

This clone was seen a single time. The chain combines TRBV5-1 with TRBJ2-7, with 8 bases matching TRBD1. The CDR3 totals 17 residues. Per germline, CDR1 SGHRS and CDR2 YFSETQ. Germline trimming cut 1 base from V and 3 bases from J; bases unmatched to any gene: 12. DNA for the CDR3: TGCGCCAGCAGCTTGAACGCAGGACAGGGACTCCACTACGAGCAGTACTTC. It specifies CASSLNAGQGLHYEQYF.

The V gene is TRBV7-2, the J gene TRBJ2-7; 7 bases match TRBD2. This CDR3 comprises 15 residues. V was clipped by 2 bases and J by 4 bases; unmatched bases: 8. From germline, CDR1 is SGHTA and CDR2 FQGNSA. CDR3 coding DNA: TGTGCCAGCAGCTTAAAGCTAGCGGAGACGTACGAGCAGTACTTC. Its protein is CASSLKLAETYEQYF.

Notes on this clone: Other DNA sequences of this sample code for an identical CDR3. V is TRBV7-3 and J is TRBJ1-2; the D gene is possibly TRBD1 (6 bases). V was trimmed by 0 bases and J by 7 bases, leaving 18 bases between them. The CDR3 spans 16 residues. CDR1 and CDR2 from the germline V gene are SGHTA and FQGTGA. CDR3 DNA: TGTGCCAGCAGCTTAACTTCGGCGGGGGGCTTGGGTGGCTACACCTTC. As protein: CASSLTSAGGLGGYTF.

Only a few counts were recorded for this clone. The chain uses TRBV7-9 and TRBJ2-1, with D perhaps matching TRBD2 (6 bases). The CDR3 has 15 amino acids. V was trimmed by 1 base and J by 3 bases, leaving 10 bases between them. In germline, CDR1 is SEHNR, CDR2 FQNEAQ (reference sequence). The CDR3 protein is CASSLDGGNYNEQFF. The CDR3 bases are TGTGCCAGCAGCTTAGACGGCGGGAACTACAATGAGCAGTTCTTC.

The V gene is TRBV5-4, the J gene TRBJ2-2; 8 bases agree with TRBD2. There are 15 residues in the CDR3. Trimming at V came to 3 bases and at J to 3 bases, leaving 4 bases not matched to a gene. Per germline, CDR1 SGHNT and CDR2 YYREEE (reference sequence). The CDR3 DNA is TGTGCCAGCAGCTCTTTCGGGAGGGACACCGGGGAGCTGTTTTTT. This gives the protein CASSSFGRDTGELFF. Looking up the rest from reference TRBV5-4 and TRBJ2-2 gives the full variable domain: ETGVTQSPTHLIKTRGQQVTLRCSSQSGHNTVSWYQQALGQGPQFIFQYYREEENGRGNFPPRFSGLQFPNYSSELNVNALELDDSALYLCASSSFGRDTGELFFGEGSRLTVL.

This rearrangement joins TRBV4-2 to TRBJ2-4, with D tentatively TRBD1 (5 bases). CDR1 is LGHNA and CDR2 is YNFKEQ in the germline V gene. Trimming shortened V by 1 base and J by 0 bases, and 10 bases separated the two germline ends. The CDR3 totals 16 residues. The CDR3 bases are TGTGCCAGCAGCCAAGGGACAAAACTAGCCAAAAACATTCAGTACTTC. Its translation: CASSQGTKLAKNIQYF.

This sequence joins TRBV19 and TRBJ2-1; 7 positions match TRBD2. CDR1 is LNHDA and CDR2 is SQIVND in the germline V gene (reference sequence). CDR3 length: 16 amino acids. With V trimmed by 6 bases and J by 0 bases, 8 bases remained unmatched. CDR3: CASRPAGSSSYNEQFF. The CDR3 DNA sequence: TGTGCCAGTAGACCAGCGGGGAGTAGCTCCTACAATGAGCAGTTCTTC.

The chain is built from TRBV4-2 and TRBJ2-3, with TRBD1 matching 7 bases. V lost 6 bases and J lost 3; bases outside the gene matches: 12. The CDR3 covers 16 residues. Germline CDR1 and CDR2: LGHNA and YNFKEQ. The CDR3, as DNA: TGTGCCAGCAGTCGAGGGGGCCCCCGATTAACAGATACGCAGTATTTT. Protein sequence: CASSRGGPRLTDTQYF.

CDR3 nucleotides: TGCGCCAGCAGCGGGGAGGGGAACACTGAAGCTTTCTTT. Protein sequence: CASSGEGNTEAFF. This chain joins TRBV5-1 and TRBJ1-1; no clear D gene. The CDR3 loop spans 13 amino acids. Germline V CDR1 and CDR2: SGHRS, YFSETQ. V was shortened by 4 bases and J by 1 base, with 8 bases between the two germline ends.

This chain uses TRBV30 with TRBJ2-1; tentatively, D is TRBD2 (6 bases). Trimming left V 5 bases short and J 0 bases short, with 14 bases between. The V gene's germline CDR1 is GTSNPN and CDR2 SVGIG (reference sequence). This CDR3 has 15 residues. The CDR3 region is CAWAPLGSSYNEQFF. The CDR3 nucleotides read TGTGCCTGGGCCCCCCTCGGGAGCTCCTACAATGAGCAGTTCTTC.

This clone came up once. The chain employs TRBV11-1 and TRBJ1-1; 8 positions agree with TRBD1. This CDR3 has 15 residues. J lost 6 bases, V lost 4 bases, and 10 bases had no gene match. The germline V gene encodes CDR1 SGHAT and CDR2 FQDESV (reference sequence). The CDR3 loop is CASSSPDRGRAEAFF. The CDR3 DNA sequence: TGTGCCAGCAGCTCTCCCGACAGGGGTCGGGCTGAAGCTTTCTTT.

CDR3 in amino acids: CASSLTGFGETQYF. The CDR3 DNA reads as TGTGCCAGCAGCTTAACAGGGTTCGGGGAGACCCAGTACTTC. This chain links TRBV7-8 with TRBJ2-5, with a possible D match to TRBD1 (6 bases). Trimming stripped 2 bases from V and 5 bases from J, with 12 bases between. Germline CDR1 SGHVS, CDR2 FQNEAQ. The CDR3 totals 14 residues. Combining the CDR3 with reference TRBV7-8 and TRBJ2-5 gives the whole variable domain GAGVSQSPRYKVAKRGQDVALRCDPISGHVSLFWYQQALGQGPEFLTYFQNEAQLDKSGLPSDRFFAERPEGSVSTLKIQRTQQEDSAVYLCASSLTGFGETQYFGPGTRLLVL.

The rearrangement uses TRBV5-1 and TRBJ2-2; D unresolved. From germline, CDR1 is SGHRS and CDR2 YFSETQ. This CDR3 comprises 11 residues. The ends were cut back, 7 bases at V and 4 bases at J, with 5 bases in the middle. This CDR3 reads CASFSTGELFF. CDR3 nucleotides: TGCGCCAGCTTCAGCACCGGGGAGCTGTTTTTT.

V gene TRBV28 combines with J gene TRBJ1-1; TRBD1 agrees at 7 bases. The CDR3 has 12 residues. J was trimmed by 11 bases and V by 6 bases; bases with no gene match: 9. Germline-derived CDR1 and CDR2 are MDHEN and SYDVKM. Written as DNA, the CDR3 is TGTGCCAGCAGCCTATTAAGGGGGCTGGCTTTCTTT. Translation gives CASSLLRGLAFF.

The chain employs TRBV2 and TRBJ2-3, with 9 bases aligning to TRBD2. The CDR3 has 16 residues. Looked up from germline, CDR1 is SNHLY and CDR2 is FYNNEI. J gave up 4 bases and V 8 bases, and 13 bases lay outside the gene matches. CDR3 amino acids: CASCLIAGAHPDTQYF. The CDR3 nucleotides read TGTGCCAGCTGTTTGATAGCGGGAGCCCACCCAGATACGCAGTATTTT.

The gene calls are TRBV7-2 and TRBJ2-5; 8 bases align to TRBD2. After removal of 8 bases from V and 5 bases from J, the junction contained 10 bases not matched to a gene. CDR1 and CDR2 from the germline V gene are SGHTA and FQGNSA. The CDR3 length is 14 residues. The DNA of the CDR3 is TGTGCCAGCGCTACCGGGGGGGCCGCGGAGACCCAGTACTTC. Encoded protein: CASATGGAAETQYF.

This chain links TRBV19 with TRBJ2-1, with 12 bases aligning to TRBD2. Per germline, CDR1 LNHDA and CDR2 SQIVND (reference sequence). The CDR3 is made up of 16 amino acids. J was trimmed by 1 base and V by 6 bases; bases with no gene match: 4. CDR3 nucleotide sequence: TGTGCCAGTAGCCCGACTAGCGGGGGTTCCTACAATGAGCAGTTCTTC. Its protein is CASSPTSGGSYNEQFF. The entire variable domain, with the rest obtained from reference TRBV19 and TRBJ2-1, is as follows: DGGITQSPKYLFRKEGQNVTLSCEQNLNHDAMYWYRQDPGQGLRLIYYSQIVNDFQKGDIAEGYSVSREKKESFPLTVTSAQKNPTAFYLCASSPTSGGSYNEQFFGPGTRLTVL.

The chain links TRBV27 to TRBJ1-2; a weak D match, TRBD1 (6 bases). The V gene's germline CDR1 is MNHEY and CDR2 SMNVEV (reference sequence). This CDR3 contains 16 residues. V was cut by 3 bases and J by 2 bases, with 16 bases left in between. This CDR3 reads CASSFGQGRPNYGYTF. The CDR3 region has the DNA TGTGCCAGCAGTTTCGGGCAGGGGCGCCCCAACTATGGCTACACCTTC.

This chain joins TRBV18 and TRBJ2-7; 10 bases fit TRBD1. V gave up 3 bases and J gave up 3 bases; unmatched junction bases: 8. The CDR3 totals 16 residues. CDR1 is KGHSH, CDR2 LQKENI, per germline. CDR3 nucleotides: TGTGCCAGCTCACCCCAGGGACAGGGGTCCCACTACGAGCAGTACTTC. As protein: CASSPQGQGSHYEQYF.

The chain has TRBV12-5 and TRBJ2-5, with a tentative D call TRBD1 (7 bases). Between the trimmed V and J ends, which lost 6 bases and 11 bases, there was a span of 25 bases. Germline V gene data show CDR1 as LGHNT and CDR2 as FRNRAP. The CDR3 extends over 15 amino acids. The CDR3 spells CASGEGQPGASEQYF. CDR3 nucleotide sequence: TGTGCTAGTGGGGAGGGACAGCCTGGGGCCTCGGAGCAGTACTTC. Combining the CDR3 with reference TRBV12-5 and TRBJ2-5 gives the whole variable domain DARVTQTPRHKVTEMGQEVTMRCQPILGHNTVFWYRQTMMQGLELLAYFRNRAPLDDSGMPKDRFSAEMPDATLATLKIQPSEPRDSAVYFCASGEGQPGASEQYFGPGTRLLVL.

This clone appeared once. V is TRBV11-2 and J is TRBJ2-7; possible D gene TRBD1, 7 bases. CDR1 is SGHAT and CDR2 is FQNNGV in the germline V gene. The CDR3 is 15 residues long. V was pared by 1 base and J by 3 bases, with 13 bases between. CDR3 in amino acids: CASSLAGGNVYEQYF. Written as DNA, the CDR3 is TGTGCCAGCAGCTTAGCAGGGGGGAATGTCTACGAGCAGTACTTC.